Below are 8 T cell receptor beta chains sequenced from a single sample in a study of T cell responses to AZD1222 COVID-19 vaccine (dated by TCRdb to 2020 to 2023). Receptors were amplified or captured by the immunoSEQ multiplex PCR assay. Entries here come from immuneACCESS through TCRdb and include only in-frame sequences with V and J called. Some clones fail to appear in such tables; in the studies checked, an unresolved V gene covers under half of the shortfall, and the cause of the remainder is unknown. Across this sample there are more than 150,000 clones, with 80% to 95% seen only once. The leading ten clones occupy 3% to 4% of the sample. The intended sense of this specimen's time point label: about 28 days (+/-7) after the second vaccine dose. The sequenced sample was peripheral blood, obtained 28 days after the second AZD1222 dose. The receptors were gathered from an adult who received the AZD1222 COVID-19 vaccine.

The chain joins TRBV7-2 to TRBJ2-6, with D perhaps TRBD1 or TRBD2 (7 bases each). This CDR3 contains 16 residues. The V and J ends lost 4 bases and 2 bases respectively, with 12 bases between them. Per the germline V gene, CDR1 is SGHTA and CDR2 is FQGNSA. CDR3 sequence: CASSSGGGAGANVLTF. CDR3 DNA: TGTGCCAGCAGCTCAGGGGGGGGAGCTGGGGCCAACGTCCTGACTTTC.

The rearrangement links TRBV28 to TRBJ2-7; D gene uncertain. Trimming stripped 5 bases from V and 5 bases from J, with 13 bases between. This CDR3 spans 13 amino acids. Germline assignment: CDR1 MDHEN and CDR2 SYDVKM. The CDR3 here is CASSPQSFNEQYF. The CDR3 bases are TGTGCCAGCAGTCCCCAAAGCTTTAACGAGCAGTACTTC.

This clone has only one observation. V gene TRBV6-2 or TRBV6-3 combines with J gene TRBJ2-7, with 8 bases matching TRBD1. The V and J ends lost 2 bases and 4 bases, in that order; junction bases with no gene match: 10. The CDR3 spans 16 residues. Germline CDR1 MNHEY, CDR2 SVGEGT. The CDR3 spells CASSYARQGPTYEQYF. As DNA, the CDR3 is TGTGCCAGCAGTTACGCCCGACAGGGGCCGACATACGAGCAGTACTTC.

The rearrangement joins TRBV6-5 to TRBJ1-6; D is unresolved. This CDR3 has 15 residues. Germline V CDR1 and CDR2: MNHEY, SVGAGI. The V gene lost 4 bases and the J gene lost 4 bases, with 11 bases spanning the gap. CDR3 sequence reads: CASSLGRGYNSPLHF. Written as DNA, the CDR3 is TGTGCCAGCAGTTTAGGGCGCGGGTATAATTCACCCCTCCACTTT.

The chain joins TRBV11-3 to TRBJ2-1; a possible D gene is TRBD2 (6 bases). The length of the CDR3 is 15 residues. Trimming took 6 bases from V and 6 from J, leaving 18 bases between them. CDR1 SGHNT and CDR2 YENEEA come from the germline V gene. The CDR3 sequence is CASSLRVLASNEQFF. DNA for the CDR3: TGTGCCAGCAGTTTAAGGGTCCTAGCGAGCAATGAGCAGTTCTTC.

This clone was detected once. This chain joins TRBV5-6 and TRBJ2-7, with 11 bases that match TRBD2. After removal of 4 bases from V and 3 bases from J, the junction contained 6 bases not matched to a gene. Germline V gene data show CDR1 as SGHDT and CDR2 as YYEEEE. The CDR3 contains 15 residues. CDR3 region: CASSIRLAGLYEQYF. DNA of the CDR3: TGTGCCAGCAGCATCAGACTAGCGGGGCTCTACGAGCAGTACTTC.

The chain joins TRBV11-3 to TRBJ2-5, with TRBD1 as a possible D gene (6 bases). The V and J ends lost 1 base and 7 bases respectively, with 16 bases between them. The germline V gene encodes CDR1 SGHNT and CDR2 YENEEA. The CDR3 covers 15 residues. The CDR3 sequence: CASSLVQTETGTQYF. The CDR3 coding sequence is TGTGCCAGCAGCTTAGTCCAAACTGAGACAGGGACCCAGTACTTC.

The CDR3 nucleotides are TGTGCCAGCAGCTCGCTAGGGGGTGACTACAATGAGCAGTTCTTC. Residues: CASSSLGGDYNEQFF. The V call is TRBV11-3, the J call TRBJ2-1, with D tentatively TRBD1 (6 bases). CDR3 length equals 15 residues. V gave up 4 bases and J gave up 3 bases, with 13 bases separating them. Per germline, CDR1 SGHNT and CDR2 YENEEA. The full variable domain, rest sourced from reference TRBV11-3 and TRBJ2-1, is EAGVVQSPRYKIIEKKQPVAFWCNPISGHNTLYWYLQNLGQGPELLIRYENEEAVDDSQLPKDRFSAERLKGVDSTLKIQPAELGDSAVYLCASSSLGGDYNEQFFGPGTRLTVL.